A single sample is the source of the 13 T cell receptor beta chains below, sequenced in a study of T cell responses to AZD1222 COVID-19 vaccine. Profiled with immunoSEQ multiplex PCR; TCRdb holds only in-frame clones, not every one. Among 90,000 to 150,000 clones listed, roughly 87% were seen once. Sequencing was performed on peripheral blood, taken on day 0 of AZD1222 vaccination. These TCRs come from an adult in good health.

The chain joins TRBV5-5 to TRBJ2-6, with D possibly being TRBD1 (5 bases). Looked up from germline, CDR1 is SGHKS and CDR2 is YYEKEE (reference sequence). The CDR3 is made up of 14 amino acids. V was shortened by 4 bases and J by 7 bases, with 12 bases between the two germline ends. CDR3 amino acids: CASSRSQGANVLTF. DNA for the CDR3: TGTGCCAGCAGCCGGAGTCAGGGAGCCAACGTCCTGACTTTC.

The chain recombines TRBV19 with TRBJ2-1, with D unresolved. Germline V gene data show CDR1 as LNHDA and CDR2 as SQIVND (reference sequence). The ends were cut back, 5 bases at V and 9 bases at J, with 14 bases in the middle. This CDR3 has 13 residues. The CDR3 DNA sequence: TGTGCCAGTAGTGGACCCCAGTTGGGTGAGCAGTTCTTC. Translation: CASSGPQLGEQFF. The full variable domain, in which reference TRBV19 and TRBJ2-1 provide the parts outside the CDR3, is DGGITQSPKYLFRKEGQNVTLSCEQNLNHDAMYWYRQDPGQGLRLIYYSQIVNDFQKGDIAEGYSVSREKKESFPLTVTSAQKNPTAFYLCASSGPQLGEQFFGPGTRLTVL.

The V and J genes are TRBV4-2 and TRBJ2-2; TRBD2 agrees at 12 bases. Germline values: CDR1 LGHNA, CDR2 YNFKEQ. This CDR3 contains 18 residues. V gave up 0 bases and J gave up 5 bases; unmatched junction bases: 7. The CDR3 is CASSQDPSGGAPTGELFF. The CDR3 coding sequence is TGTGCCAGCAGCCAAGATCCTAGCGGGGGGGCCCCAACCGGGGAGCTGTTTTTT.

V gene TRBV5-1 combines with J gene TRBJ2-7, with a tentative D call TRBD1 (6 bases). The CDR3 is 15 residues long. The germline CDR1 and CDR2 sequences are SGHRS and YFSETQ. V was shortened by 6 bases and J by 4 bases, with 20 bases between the two germline ends. The CDR3 region is CASKTLSQGAYEQYF. As DNA, the CDR3 is TGCGCCAGCAAAACTCTCTCACAGGGCGCATACGAGCAGTACTTC.

The CDR3 here is CASSLGPNYGYTF. In DNA form, the CDR3 reads TGTGCCAGCAGCCTCGGGCCTAACTATGGCTACACCTTC. The rearrangement links TRBV11-3 to TRBJ1-2; D ambiguous. The CDR3 consists of 13 residues. Looked up from germline, CDR1 is SGHNT and CDR2 is YENEEA. Trimming took 5 bases from V and 0 from J, leaving 7 bases between them.

The gene calls are TRBV3-1 (or the pseudogene TRBV3-2) and TRBJ2-1; D remains ambiguous. Germline CDR1 LGHDT, CDR2 YNNKEL (reference sequence). The CDR3 extends over 14 amino acids. With 1 base removed from V and 9 bases from J, the gap between germline ends came to 13 bases. The CDR3 loop reads CASSQVAAAVEQFF. The CDR3 DNA sequence: TGTGCCAGCAGCCAAGTTGCCGCGGCGGTTGAGCAGTTCTTC.

This chain uses TRBV4-1 with TRBJ2-5; D gene uncertain. The V end lost 0 bases, the J end lost 5 bases, and 4 bases lay between the germline ends. Germline-derived CDR1 and CDR2 are MGHRA and YSYEKL. The CDR3 runs 12 residues. CDR3 sequence: CASSQDRETQYF. Here the CDR3 DNA reads TGCGCCAGCAGCCAAGATCGGGAGACCCAGTACTTC.

The sample holds a few counts of this clone. The chain employs TRBV5-1 and TRBJ1-1; D perhaps matches TRBD1 (5 bases). The germline gives CDR1 SGHRS, CDR2 YFSETQ. CDR3 size: 16 residues. Trimming took 0 bases from V and 3 from J, leaving 15 bases between them. CDR3 sequence (DNA): TGCGCCAGCAGCTTGGTAACAGGAACGAAGGACACTGAAGCTTTCTTT. This encodes CASSLVTGTKDTEAFF.

This clone appeared a few times. The V gene is TRBV3-1 (or the pseudogene TRBV3-2), the J gene TRBJ1-2, with D maybe TRBD1 (5 bases). The germline gives CDR1 LGHDT, CDR2 YNNKEL (reference sequence). Trimming stripped 1 base from V and 0 bases from J, with 9 bases between. This CDR3 has 15 residues. The CDR3 nucleotides read TGTGCCAGCAGCCAAGGACAGCGCCCTAACTATGGCTACACCTTC. Residues: CASSQGQRPNYGYTF.

This chain joins TRBV19 and TRBJ2-1, with D tentatively TRBD1 or TRBD2 (6 bases each). Per the germline V gene, CDR1 is LNHDA and CDR2 is SQIVND (reference sequence). The CDR3 is made up of 15 amino acids. V was cut by 7 bases and J by 5 bases, with 18 bases left in between. This CDR3 reads CASTQRGRLDNEQFF. The CDR3 DNA sequence: TGTGCCAGTACCCAGAGGGGGAGGCTCGACAATGAGCAGTTCTTC.

The table lists this clone with a count of one. The chain links TRBV5-3 to TRBJ1-2, with D unclear. TRBV5-3 is labeled an ORF, and its function is uncertain. This CDR3 has 15 amino acids. With 1 base removed from V and 2 bases from J, the gap between germline ends came to 12 bases. The CDR3 nucleotides are TGTGCCAGAAGCTTGTGGCCACCATTGAACTATGGCTACACCTTC. Protein: CARSLWPPLNYGYTF.

This chain links TRBV6-1 with TRBJ1-5; 8 bases fit TRBD1. The CDR3 loop spans 14 amino acids. The V gene end was trimmed by 3 bases and the J gene end by 5 bases; junction bases not matched to a gene: 3. The germline V gene has CDR1 MNHNS and CDR2 SASEGT. The CDR3 region has the DNA TGTGCCAGCAGTGAGGGACAGGAGTATCAGCCCCAGCATTTT. Its protein is CASSEGQEYQPQHF.

This clone was seen a few times. The J gene is TRBJ1-2, the V gene TRBV4-1, with a possible D match to TRBD1 (5 bases). The germline CDR1 and CDR2 sequences are MGHRA and YSYEKL. V shed 6 bases and J shed 7 bases, with 9 bases lying between them. The CDR3 contains 11 residues. The CDR3 here is CASRRGFGYTF. The CDR3 nucleotides are TGCGCCAGCAGGCGGGGGTTTGGCTACACCTTC.